Listed below are T cell receptor beta chains from one sample, sequenced in a study of patients and donors after allogeneic stem cell transplantation. One entry per CDR3 protein results from TCRdb running MiXCR on the RT-PCR reads. The sample carries hundreds of thousands of distinct CDR3 sequences, around 40% recorded once. The sample taken for sequencing was blood, either unsorted or a sorted T cell fraction (not recorded which). Every receptor here comes from a human donor who was either an allogeneic HSCT recipient or a stem cell or donor lymphocyte infusion donor (not recorded which). It is not recorded whose cells these are; they may come from a transplant donor. CDR3s include the opening cysteine and the closing phenylalanine or tryptophan. The order of the fields is clone size, D gene, J gene, V gene, CDR3 DNA, CDR3 protein. The D gene is left open where the match is weak. Size is stated for part of the rows, as once, few or many counts, or as a class when the clone is expanded.

clone size: NA; D gene: NA; J gene: TRBJ2-3; V gene: TRBV14; CDR3 DNA: TGTGCCAGCAGCCCATTCGGGGTCACAGATACGCAGTATTTT; CDR3 protein: CASSPFGVTDTQYF
clone size: NA; D gene: NA; J gene: TRBJ2-1; V gene: TRBV27; CDR3 DNA: TGTGCCAGCAGTTTCGTCCAGGGTAGGAGTAATGAGCAGTTCTTC; CDR3 protein: CASSFVQGRSNEQFF
clone size: NA; D gene: NA; J gene: TRBJ1-2; V gene: TRBV10-3; CDR3 DNA: TGTGCCATCAGTGGACAGCTTGTCTATGGCTACACCTTC; CDR3 protein: CAISGQLVYGYTF
clone size: NA; D gene: NA; J gene: TRBJ2-2; V gene: TRBV10-3; CDR3 DNA: TGTGCCATCAGTGACAGAGGGCAGGGGGGCACCGGGGAGCTGTTTTTT; CDR3 protein: CAISDRGQGGTGELFF
clone size: once; D gene: NA; J gene: TRBJ2-1; V gene: TRBV20-1; CDR3 DNA: TGCAGTGCTAGGCTCCCCGGGACGGGTTCCTACAATGAGCAGTTCTTC; CDR3 protein: CSARLPGTGSYNEQFF
clone size: once; D gene: NA; J gene: TRBJ1-1; V gene: TRBV4-1; CDR3 DNA: TGCGCCAGCAGTTTAAGATTGGACACTGAAGCTTTCTTT; CDR3 protein: CASSLRLDTEAFF
clone size: once; D gene: NA; J gene: TRBJ2-3; V gene: TRBV10-3; CDR3 DNA: TGTGCCATCAGTGGGCGGGTCTCTAGCACAGATACGCAGTATTTT; CDR3 protein: CAISGRVSSTDTQYF
clone size: NA; D gene: NA; J gene: TRBJ1-2; V gene: TRBV20-1; CDR3 DNA: TGCAGTGCTAGAGCCGGGGCCAACTATGGCTACACCTTC; CDR3 protein: CSARAGANYGYTF
clone size: few; D gene: NA; J gene: TRBJ2-7; V gene: TRBV5-1; CDR3 DNA: TGCGCCAGCAGCCCCCAGGTGGGTGACGAGCAGTACTTC; CDR3 protein: CASSPQVGDEQYF
clone size: NA; D gene: NA; J gene: TRBJ1-5; V gene: TRBV12-3/TRBV12-4; CDR3 DNA: TGTGCCTGGGGCATGGCGCCGGGTCAGCCCCAGCATTTT; CDR3 protein: CAWGMAPGQPQHF
clone size: NA; D gene: TRBD1; J gene: TRBJ1-2; V gene: TRBV3-1; CDR3 DNA: TGTGCCAGCAGCCCCCCCGGCAGGGGGCGAGATGGCTACACCTTC; CDR3 protein: CASSPPGRGRDGYTF
clone size: NA; D gene: NA; J gene: TRBJ2-5; V gene: TRBV5-1; CDR3 DNA: TGCGCCAGCAGCTTTGGGCAGGGCCTAGAGACCCAGTACTTC; CDR3 protein: CASSFGQGLETQYF
clone size: NA; D gene: NA; J gene: TRBJ2-6; V gene: TRBV10-3; CDR3 DNA: TGTGCCATCAGGGAGGCTGGGGCCAACGTCCTGACTTTC; CDR3 protein: CAIREAGANVLTF
clone size: few; D gene: TRBD2; J gene: TRBJ2-7; V gene: TRBV10-3; CDR3 DNA: TGTGCCATCAGGGGACTAGCGGGACCCTACGAGCAGTACTTC; CDR3 protein: CAIRGLAGPYEQYF
clone size: NA; D gene: NA; J gene: TRBJ1-4; V gene: TRBV4-1; CDR3 DNA: TGCGCCAGCAGCCAAACAGTATCGGAAAAACTGTTTTTT; CDR3 protein: CASSQTVSEKLFF
clone size: NA; D gene: NA; J gene: TRBJ1-3; V gene: TRBV12-3/TRBV12-4; CDR3 DNA: TGTGCCAGCAGTTTACGTACCTCTGGAAACACCATATATTTT; CDR3 protein: CASSLRTSGNTIYF
clone size: few; D gene: NA; J gene: TRBJ1-3; V gene: TRBV5-5; CDR3 DNA: TGTGCCAGCAGCCCAAACAGGGAGCTATTCTCTGGAAACACCATATATTTT; CDR3 protein: CASSPNRELFSGNTIYF
clone size: NA; D gene: NA; J gene: TRBJ2-7; V gene: TRBV12-3/TRBV12-4; CDR3 DNA: TGTGCCAGCAGTTTCGTGACCTCCTACGAGCAGTACTTC; CDR3 protein: CASSFVTSYEQYF
clone size: NA; D gene: NA; J gene: TRBJ1-1; V gene: TRBV27; CDR3 DNA: TGTGCCACCACGTTAGTAGGGAACACTGAAGCTTTCTTT; CDR3 protein: CATTLVGNTEAFF
clone size: NA; D gene: NA; J gene: TRBJ1-2; V gene: TRBV7-8; CDR3 DNA: TGTGCCAGCAGCTTAAGCAGTGGGAGATACTATGGCTACACCTTC; CDR3 protein: CASSLSSGRYYGYTF
clone size: NA; D gene: NA; J gene: TRBJ1-2; V gene: TRBV4-1; CDR3 DNA: TGCGCCAGCAGCCAAGATCTGGGCAGTTTCTATGGCTACACCTTC; CDR3 protein: CASSQDLGSFYGYTF
clone size: NA; D gene: TRBD1; J gene: TRBJ1-5; V gene: TRBV6-5; CDR3 DNA: TGTGCCAGCAGACCGGGACAGGGGGGGCAGCCCCAGCATTTT; CDR3 protein: CASRPGQGGQPQHF
clone size: few; D gene: NA; J gene: TRBJ1-1; V gene: TRBV20-1; CDR3 DNA: TGCAGTGCTAGAGAGCCGGGTCCCACTGAAGCTTTCTTT; CDR3 protein: CSAREPGPTEAFF
clone size: NA; D gene: NA; J gene: TRBJ2-5; V gene: TRBV11-1; CDR3 DNA: TGTGCCAGCAGCTTGACACGGGAAGAGACCCAGTACTTC; CDR3 protein: CASSLTREETQYF
clone size: NA; D gene: NA; J gene: TRBJ1-1; V gene: TRBV12-3/TRBV12-4; CDR3 DNA: TGTGCCAGCAGTTTACCCCCCGGCACTGAAGCTTTCTTT; CDR3 protein: CASSLPPGTEAFF
clone size: few; D gene: NA; J gene: TRBJ1-6; V gene: TRBV6-1; CDR3 DNA: TGTGCCAGCACCCCCCCGACAACTCTCGATTCACCCCTCCACTTT; CDR3 protein: CASTPPTTLDSPLHF
clone size: NA; D gene: TRBD1; J gene: TRBJ2-1; V gene: TRBV3-1; CDR3 DNA: TGTGCCAGCAGCCAAGAGGCTTGGTCCTTTTCGGGACAGGGGTACAATGAGCAGTTCTTC; CDR3 protein: CASSQEAWSFSGQGYNEQFF
clone size: NA; D gene: NA; J gene: TRBJ2-3; V gene: TRBV7-3; CDR3 DNA: TGTGCCAGCAGCTCGCAAGGATACACAGATACGCAGTATTTT; CDR3 protein: CASSSQGYTDTQYF
clone size: NA; D gene: NA; J gene: TRBJ1-4; V gene: TRBV4-1; CDR3 DNA: TGCGCCAGCAGCGAACAGGGAACTACTAATGAAAAACTGTTTTTT; CDR3 protein: CASSEQGTTNEKLFF
clone size: NA; D gene: TRBD2; J gene: TRBJ2-5; V gene: TRBV2; CDR3 DNA: TGTGCCAGCAGAGACCCGGGACTAGCGGGGTTCGAGACCCAGTACTTC; CDR3 protein: CASRDPGLAGFETQYF
clone size: NA; D gene: NA; J gene: TRBJ1-2; V gene: TRBV18; CDR3 DNA: TGTGCCAGCTCACGGGCAGGGCAGAGCTACACCTTC; CDR3 protein: CASSRAGQSYTF
clone size: NA; D gene: NA; J gene: TRBJ2-7; V gene: TRBV12-3/TRBV12-4; CDR3 DNA: TGTGCCAGCAGTGTACACAGGGTCGAGCAGTACTTC; CDR3 protein: CASSVHRVEQYF
clone size: NA; D gene: NA; J gene: TRBJ1-4; V gene: TRBV4-1; CDR3 DNA: TGCGCCAGCAGCCGGAACAGCTACCCCAATGAAAAACTGTTTTTT; CDR3 protein: CASSRNSYPNEKLFF
clone size: NA; D gene: NA; J gene: TRBJ1-1; V gene: TRBV7-9; CDR3 DNA: TGTGCCAGCAGCTTCGTGAAGAGAGCTGAAGCTTTCTTT; CDR3 protein: CASSFVKRAEAFF
clone size: few; D gene: NA; J gene: TRBJ1-5; V gene: TRBV6-6; CDR3 DNA: TGTGCCAGCAGTGCCTTCAGGGATAGCAATCAGCCCCAGCATTTT; CDR3 protein: CASSAFRDSNQPQHF
clone size: NA; D gene: TRBD1; J gene: TRBJ1-1; V gene: TRBV7-9; CDR3 DNA: TGTGCCAGCAGCTTAGGAGGGACAGGGGCGTACACTGAAGCTTTCTTT; CDR3 protein: CASSLGGTGAYTEAFF
clone size: many; D gene: NA; J gene: TRBJ2-1; V gene: TRBV18; CDR3 DNA: TGTGCCAGCTCACCAATGACAACCTCCTACAATGAGCAGTTCTTC; CDR3 protein: CASSPMTTSYNEQFF